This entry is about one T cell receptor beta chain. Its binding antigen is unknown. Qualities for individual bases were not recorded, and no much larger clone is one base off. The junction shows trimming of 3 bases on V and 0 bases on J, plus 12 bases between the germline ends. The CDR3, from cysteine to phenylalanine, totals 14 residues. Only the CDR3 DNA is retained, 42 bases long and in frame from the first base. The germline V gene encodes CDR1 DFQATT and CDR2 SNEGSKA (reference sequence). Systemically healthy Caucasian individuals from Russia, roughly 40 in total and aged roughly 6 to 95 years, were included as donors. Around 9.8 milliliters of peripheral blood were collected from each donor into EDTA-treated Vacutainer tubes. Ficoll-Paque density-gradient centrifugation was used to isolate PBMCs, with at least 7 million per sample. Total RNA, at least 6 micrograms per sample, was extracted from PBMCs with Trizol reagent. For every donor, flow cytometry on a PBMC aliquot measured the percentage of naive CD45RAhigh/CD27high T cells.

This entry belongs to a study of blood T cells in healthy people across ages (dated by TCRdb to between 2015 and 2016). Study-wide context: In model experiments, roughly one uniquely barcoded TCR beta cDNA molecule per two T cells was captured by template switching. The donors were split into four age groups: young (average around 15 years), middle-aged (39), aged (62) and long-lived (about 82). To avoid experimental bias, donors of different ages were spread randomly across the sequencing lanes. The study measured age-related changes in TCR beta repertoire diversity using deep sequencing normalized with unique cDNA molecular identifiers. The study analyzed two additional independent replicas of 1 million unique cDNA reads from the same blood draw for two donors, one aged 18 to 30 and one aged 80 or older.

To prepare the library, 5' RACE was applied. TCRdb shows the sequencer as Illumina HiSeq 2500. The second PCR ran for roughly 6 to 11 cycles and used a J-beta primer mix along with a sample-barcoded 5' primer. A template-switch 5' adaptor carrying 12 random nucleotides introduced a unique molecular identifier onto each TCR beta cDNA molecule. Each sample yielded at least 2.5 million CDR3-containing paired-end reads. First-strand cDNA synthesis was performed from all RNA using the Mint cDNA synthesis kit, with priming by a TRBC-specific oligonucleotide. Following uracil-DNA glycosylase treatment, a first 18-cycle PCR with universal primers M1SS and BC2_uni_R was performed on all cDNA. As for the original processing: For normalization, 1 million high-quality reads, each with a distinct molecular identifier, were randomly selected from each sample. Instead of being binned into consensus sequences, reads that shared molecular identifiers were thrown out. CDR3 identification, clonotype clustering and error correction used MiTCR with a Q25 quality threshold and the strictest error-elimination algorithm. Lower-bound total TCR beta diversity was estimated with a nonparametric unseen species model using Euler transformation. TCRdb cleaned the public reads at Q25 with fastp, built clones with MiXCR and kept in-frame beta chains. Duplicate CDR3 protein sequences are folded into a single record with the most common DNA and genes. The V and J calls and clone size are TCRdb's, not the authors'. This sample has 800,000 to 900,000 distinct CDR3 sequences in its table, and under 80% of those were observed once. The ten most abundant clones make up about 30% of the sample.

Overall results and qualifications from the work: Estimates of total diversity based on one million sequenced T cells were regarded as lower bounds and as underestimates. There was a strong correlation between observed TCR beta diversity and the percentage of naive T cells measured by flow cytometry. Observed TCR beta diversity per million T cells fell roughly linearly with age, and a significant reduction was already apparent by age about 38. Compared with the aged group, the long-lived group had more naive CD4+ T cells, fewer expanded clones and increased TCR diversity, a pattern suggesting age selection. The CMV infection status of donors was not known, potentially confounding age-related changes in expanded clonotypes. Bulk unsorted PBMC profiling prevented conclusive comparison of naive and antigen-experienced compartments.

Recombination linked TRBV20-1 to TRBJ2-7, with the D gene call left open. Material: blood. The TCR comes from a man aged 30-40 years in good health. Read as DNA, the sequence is TGCAGTGCTAGTTCCGGTGGGGACTCCTACGAGCAGTACTTC. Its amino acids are CSASSGGDSYEQYF.